Following are 2 T cell receptor beta chains from one sample sequenced in a study of Ad26.COV2.S vaccination and SARS-CoV-2 variants. Assay used: immunoSEQ multiplex PCR; TCRdb lists only in-frame clones, some missing. The top ten hold roughly 3.9% of the sample, which has more than 400,000 clones, about 90% seen once. The treatment was: roughly 19 received Ad26.COV2.S at low or high dose, single or two shots; about 5 received placebo; per-sample allocation not given. Sampling was done on day 63 after the first vaccine or placebo injection. The material was peripheral blood, obtained in a trial of Ad26.COV2.S vaccine versus placebo. Receptor source: a person aged 18-65 years who received the Ad26.COV2.S COVID-19 vaccine or a placebo.

V gene TRBV30 combines with J gene TRBJ1-1, with D maybe TRBD1 (6 bases). V was shortened by 6 bases and J by 5 bases, with 16 bases between the two germline ends. The CDR3 loop spans 13 amino acids. Germline CDR1 reads GTSNPN; CDR2 reads SVGIG (reference sequence). CDR3 sequence (DNA): TGTGCCTGCGACACGTACAGGGAGACTGAAGCTTTCTTT. It codes for CACDTYRETEAFF.

The chain joins TRBV19 to TRBJ1-1; maybe TRBD1 (6 bases). CDR1 and CDR2 from the germline V gene are LNHDA and SQIVND (reference sequence). The CDR3 has 14 amino acids. V shed 3 bases and J shed 4 bases, with 12 bases lying between them. In DNA, the CDR3 is TGTGCCAGTAGTATGGAGACAGGAGGCACTGAAGCTTTCTTT. This translates into CASSMETGGTEAFF.